Below, one T cell receptor beta chain is given with its context. Its antigen is still unknown. Sample treatment: oral pan-JAK inhibitor, 5-10 mg twice daily. The sample belongs to a study of CD8+ T cells in alopecia areata. Extraction of RNA preceded its reverse transcription into cDNA, which served as the sequencing template. Sequenced by immunoSEQ multiplex PCR; TCRdb stores in-frame clones only, minus some. The top ten clones hold around 3% of a sample with a few hundred thousand clones, 43% of them seen once. Study findings and constraints: Mice showed TCR sharing more clearly than patients did, possibly owing to HLA.

Germline-derived CDR1 and CDR2 are MGHRA and YSYEKL. V shed 4 bases and J 5 bases; nucleotides not matched to a gene: 6. The CDR3 totals 14 residues. The chain couples TRBV4-1 to TRBJ2-7; 9 nucleotides line up with TRBD1. This clonotype originated in a human donor with alopecia areata. Specimen: CD4+ T cells sorted from blood, collected at approximately week 36, from a patient treated with tofacitinib. The CDR3 protein is CASSPRDRVHEQYF. DNA of the CDR3: TGCGCCAGCAGCCCCCGGGACAGGGTCCACGAGCAGTACTTC.